Each of the 15 T cell receptor beta chains below was sequenced from the same sample in a study of blood T cell repertoires in COVID-19. Assay: immunoSEQ multiplex PCR; the TCRdb copy retains only in-frame clones and omits some. This sample has roughly 210,000 clones, with over 75% found just once. The source material was PBMCs or T cells enriched from blood (not recorded which). The receptors stem from a man aged 25-45 years in a cohort exposed to, infected with or recovered from COVID-19 (not recorded which).

The rearrangement links TRBV2 to TRBJ1-2; 11 bases agree with TRBD1. This CDR3 region has 15 residues. Germline values: CDR1 SNHLY, CDR2 FYNNEI. Trimming cost V 5 bases and J 4 bases; bases outside gene matches: 6. The DNA for the CDR3 is TGTGCCAGCAGTATACGGACAGGGGGCAGCTATGGCTACACCTTC. This sequence encodes CASSIRTGGSYGYTF.

The rearrangement links TRBV4-3 to TRBJ2-7; 7 nucleotides agree with TRBD1. This CDR3 has 14 residues. Germline values: CDR1 LGHNA, CDR2 YSLEER. Trimming at V came to 5 bases and at J to 0 bases, leaving 4 bases not matched to a gene. CDR3 bases: TGCGCCAGCAGCGCCGGGACAGCCTCCTACGAGCAGTACTTC. It translates to CASSAGTASYEQYF.

The chain employs TRBV14 and TRBJ2-2; the match to TRBD2 covers 11 bases. The CDR3 totals 16 residues. With 4 bases clipped from V and 5 bases from J, the junction kept 6 bases outside the gene matches. Germline V lookup: CDR1 SGHDN, CDR2 FVKESK. The CDR3 loop reads CASSPRLAGTTGELFF. CDR3 in DNA: TGTGCCAGCAGCCCCCGACTAGCGGGAACTACCGGGGAGCTGTTTTTT.

J is TRBJ2-7 and V is TRBV6-2 or TRBV6-3; the D is unclear. This CDR3 is built from 17 residues. The germline V gene has CDR1 MNHEY and CDR2 SVGEGT. Trimming removed 1 base from V and 0 bases from J, with 16 bases in between. CDR3 DNA sequence: TGTGCCAGCAGTTACTACCCCCTCGCGGCAATCTCCTACGAGCAGTACTTC. It codes for CASSYYPLAAISYEQYF.

The chain couples TRBV25-1 to TRBJ2-1, with 9 bases fitting TRBD2. Germline V gene sequence: CDR1 MGHDK, CDR2 SYGVNS. This CDR3 region has 15 residues. J lost 1 base, V lost 4 bases, and 2 bases had no gene match. CDR3 in DNA: TGTGCCAGCAGTGTGACTAGCGGATCCTACAATGAGCAGTTCTTC. Translation: CASSVTSGSYNEQFF.

The V and J genes are TRBV4-2 and TRBJ2-3; 12 nucleotides match TRBD2. There are 16 residues in the CDR3. The trim removed 0 bases at V and 4 bases at J, leaving 2 bases unmatched. Germline CDR1 is LGHNA and CDR2 is YNFKEQ. CDR3 DNA: TGTGCCAGCAGCCAAGAACGACTAGCGGGAGCAGATACGCAGTATTTT. Encoded protein: CASSQERLAGADTQYF.

This clone was picked up a small number of times. J is TRBJ2-1 and V is TRBV7-2, with D possibly matching TRBD2 (5 bases). This CDR3 is built from 13 residues. Germline V gene data show CDR1 as SGHTA and CDR2 as FQGNSA. Trimming stripped 1 base from V and 12 bases from J, with 13 bases between. CDR3 sequence reads: CASSLGAFEGQFF. As DNA, the CDR3 is TGTGCCAGCAGCTTAGGAGCATTTGAGGGGCAGTTCTTC.

The chain links TRBV19 to TRBJ2-1; D remains unclear. The V end was cut by 2 bases, the J end by 0 bases, with 8 bases between. Germline V lookup: CDR1 LNHDA, CDR2 SQIVND (reference sequence). The CDR3 loop spans 15 amino acids. The CDR3 nucleotides read TGTGCCAGTAGTATATCAGCGAGCTCCTACAATGAGCAGTTCTTC. Amino acids: CASSISASSYNEQFF.

The rearrangement joins TRBV7-2 to TRBJ2-1, with 8 bases that match TRBD2. Germline values: CDR1 SGHTA, CDR2 FQGNSA. This CDR3 comprises 16 residues. The J segment lost 4 bases and the V segment lost 1 base, leaving 6 bases of the junction unmatched. CDR3 sequence (DNA): TGTGCCAGCAGCTTAGTTACGGGAGGGCTTTACAATGAGCAGTTCTTC. It specifies CASSLVTGGLYNEQFF.

This clone was counted a single time. The chain recombines TRBV7-9 with TRBJ1-1; no reliable D call. The germline V gene has CDR1 SEHNR and CDR2 FQNEAQ (reference sequence). This CDR3 spans 12 amino acids. The V end was cut by 5 bases, the J end by 4 bases, with 8 bases between. In nucleotides, the CDR3 is TGTGCCAGCAGCCCCCCTCTCACTGAAGCTTTCTTT. It encodes CASSPPLTEAFF.

This rearrangement joins TRBV11-2 to TRBJ1-6, with D possibly TRBD1 on 6 matching bases. V was clipped by 6 bases and J by 7 bases, with 13 bases between them. Germline-derived CDR1 and CDR2 are SGHAT and FQNNGV. CDR3 size: 14 residues. CDR3: CASRPGQQNSPLHF. CDR3 DNA sequence: TGTGCCAGCAGACCGGGACAACAAAATTCACCCCTCCACTTT. The full variable domain, in which reference TRBV11-2 and TRBJ1-6 provide the parts outside the CDR3, is EAGVAQSPRYKIIEKRQSVAFWCNPISGHATLYWYQQILGQGPKLLIQFQNNGVVDDSQLPKDRFSAERLKGVDSTLKIQPAKLEDSAVYLCASRPGQQNSPLHFGNGTRLTVT.

Here the CDR3 DNA reads TGCGCCAGCAGCTTCCCGACACCGGCGGGCGAGCAGTTCTTC. Translating it yields CASSFPTPAGEQFF. V is TRBV5-1 and J is TRBJ2-1, with D possibly TRBD2 on 5 matching bases. Trimming left V 2 bases short and J 10 bases short, with 16 bases between. This CDR3 has 14 amino acids. CDR1 and CDR2 (germline): SGHRS, YFSETQ. The full variable domain, completed using reference TRBV5-1 and TRBJ2-1, is KAGVTQTPRYLIKTRGQQVTLSCSPISGHRSVSWYQQTPGQGLQFLFEYFSETQRNKGNFPGRFSGRQFSNSRSEMNVSTLELGDSALYLCASSFPTPAGEQFFGPGTRLTVL.

V gene TRBV10-3 combines with J gene TRBJ1-5; 9 nucleotides match TRBD1. This CDR3 region has 18 residues. The germline V gene encodes CDR1 ENHRY and CDR2 SYGVKD. V was pared by 6 bases and J by 4 bases, with 16 bases of the junction left unmatched. The CDR3 nucleotides read TGTGCCATCAGCGAGGAGGCAGGACAGGGGCCCTCTAATCAGCCCCAGCATTTT. This codes for CAISEEAGQGPSNQPQHF.

The chain recombines TRBV3-1 (or the pseudogene TRBV3-2) with TRBJ2-5, with D possibly matching TRBD1 (6 bases). The CDR3 has 15 amino acids. Germline lookup yields CDR1 LGHDT and CDR2 YNNKEL (reference sequence). V dropped 4 bases and J dropped 3 bases, with 15 bases sitting between them. CDR3 sequence (DNA): TGTGCCAGCAGCCCACGAGGGGGTCATAAAGAGACCCAGTACTTC. Protein sequence: CASSPRGGHKETQYF.

The chain joins TRBV5-1 to TRBJ1-4, with 7 bases identical to TRBD1. Trimming took 2 bases from V and 3 from J; bases not matched to a gene: 4. There are 15 residues in the CDR3. Looked up from germline, CDR1 is SGHRS and CDR2 is YFSETQ. CDR3 sequence (DNA): TGCGCCAGCAGCTTAGACAGGGCGGCTAATGAAAAACTGTTTTTT. Protein product: CASSLDRAANEKLFF.